This T cell receptor (beta chain) was identified during a study of blood T cells in healthy people across ages. In its sample, this clonotype was seen a few times. Its antigen is not known. The study, taken as a whole, reports: Age showed a roughly linear inverse relationship with TCR beta diversity per million T cells. A strong correlation was found between TCR beta diversity and the percentage of naive T cells.

A second PCR of roughly 7 to 11 cycles used a sample-barcoded 5' primer and a J-beta primer mix. Each CDR3 protein is one row after TCRdb ran MiXCR on the 5' RACE reads. The sample lists hundreds of thousands of distinct CDR3 sequences; more than 50% were seen once. The clonotype comes from a man aged 35-49 years in good health. Sample: blood.

The CDR3 bases are TGCAGTGCTTTAAGAATCGAAGTACATGAGCAGTTCTTC. Its translation: CSALRIEVHEQFF. The chain links TRBV20-1 to TRBJ2-1; no reliable D call. The germline gives CDR1 DFQATT, CDR2 SNEGSKA (reference sequence). The CDR3 runs to 13 residues. V lost 5 bases, J lost 8 bases, and 16 bases lay in between.